A selection of T cell receptor beta chains follows, all from one sample in a study of blood T cell repertoires in COVID-19. TCRdb keeps only in-frame clones here, not all; method: immunoSEQ multiplex PCR. The sample yields under 200,000 clones, roughly 80% seen once. Sequencing input: peripheral blood. All receptors come from a man aged 60 to 75 with acute or convalescent COVID-19. Each CDR3 is given without its conserved first and last residue. A D gene is named only where the DNA matches it firmly. Size tells how often a clone was seen (once, few, many) or the class of an expanded clone, and some rows leave it out.

CDR3	length	size	V	J	D
ASSQFLAGAGETQY	14	NA	TRBV3-1/TRBV3-2	TRBJ2-5	TRBD2
ASSGQGSYEQY	11	NA	TRBV5-1	TRBJ2-7	TRBD1
ASSPGGSGGNTIY	13	NA	TRBV18	TRBJ1-3	NA
ASSRGQGVDTQY	12	few	TRBV3-1/TRBV3-2	TRBJ2-3	TRBD1
ASSRQGSYNEQF	12	NA	TRBV19	TRBJ2-1	TRBD1
ASSEEGTSGGPISYNEQF	18	NA	TRBV2	TRBJ2-1	TRBD2
ATRDGQGAEAF	11	NA	TRBV24-1	TRBJ1-1	TRBD1
ASTPGGTYEQY	11	NA	TRBV27	TRBJ2-7	NA
ASSQEGGEQY	10	NA	TRBV4-3	TRBJ2-7	NA
SVGGPEAF	8	NA	TRBV29-1	TRBJ1-1	NA
ATEGDRTDTQY	11	NA	TRBV12-3/TRBV12-4	TRBJ2-3	NA
ASSSRTGAIYEQY	13	few	TRBV27	TRBJ2-7	TRBD1
ASSIEGGTGELF	12	NA	TRBV19	TRBJ2-2	NA
ASSRAQQSSYEQY	13	NA	TRBV4-3	TRBJ2-7	NA
ASSQERAGEYEQY	13	once	TRBV4-3	TRBJ2-7	NA
ASSNDRSSSYEQY	13	NA	TRBV5-5	TRBJ2-7	NA
ASSFEGRGYT	10	once	TRBV12-3/TRBV12-4	TRBJ1-2	NA
ASSPPRQGSTEAF	13	NA	TRBV7-8	TRBJ1-1	TRBD1
ASSPRPPGQRDSPLH	15	NA	TRBV4-1	TRBJ1-6	TRBD1
ASSGGLEQF	9	NA	TRBV12-3/TRBV12-4	TRBJ2-1	NA
ASSAEQGSQPQH	12	few	TRBV9	TRBJ1-5	TRBD1
AWSLTNSGNTIY	12	NA	TRBV30	TRBJ1-3	NA
ASTGAGNGELF	11	NA	TRBV6-5	TRBJ2-2	NA
ASSYSTSGGETQY	13	NA	TRBV6-5	TRBJ2-5	TRBD2
ASSPQENYEQY	11	NA	TRBV18	TRBJ2-7	NA
ASSSGGVTGELF	12	NA	TRBV5-4	TRBJ2-2	TRBD1
ASSSGTPPEKLF	12	NA	TRBV5-1	TRBJ1-4	NA
SARAGNTEAF	10	NA	TRBV29-1	TRBJ1-1	NA
ASSPGQGRETQY	12	NA	TRBV19	TRBJ2-5	TRBD1
ASSTPTGNYGYT	12	NA	TRBV7-2	TRBJ1-2	NA
SVEDQGWETQY	11	NA	TRBV29-1	TRBJ2-5	NA
ASSETGMNTEAF	12	NA	TRBV6-1	TRBJ1-1	NA
AISERGTGGMAAKNIQY	17	NA	TRBV10-3	TRBJ2-4	TRBD1
SVEDRTGVYGYT	12	NA	TRBV29-1	TRBJ1-2	TRBD1
ASSPDLFPDTQY	12	once	TRBV18	TRBJ2-3	NA
ASSRITGAYEQY	12	few	TRBV27	TRBJ2-7	NA
ATSREGAGQPQH	12	NA	TRBV15	TRBJ1-5	NA
SVVGGRRYDEQY	12	NA	TRBV29-1	TRBJ2-7	NA
ASSDRVLDEQY	11	NA	TRBV25-1	TRBJ2-7	NA
ASSQDLGAGQGLYEQY	16	NA	TRBV4-1	TRBJ2-7	TRBD1
ASSEGENYSNQPQH	14	NA	TRBV2	TRBJ1-5	NA
AIGAEAGELF	10	NA	TRBV10-3	TRBJ2-2	NA
ASSGQGSHTGELF	13	NA	TRBV18	TRBJ2-2	TRBD1
ASSPRGSSYEQY	12	NA	TRBV7-6	TRBJ2-7	NA
ASSSRGDGEQF	11	NA	TRBV12-3/TRBV12-4	TRBJ2-1	NA
ASSPLSAGHSGNTIY	15	NA	TRBV3-1/TRBV3-2	TRBJ1-3	NA
AISGRSGEYNEQF	13	NA	TRBV10-3	TRBJ2-1	TRBD2
ASSLRGLSNQPQH	13	NA	TRBV5-8	TRBJ1-5	NA
SVEVGAGSNQPQH	13	few	TRBV29-1	TRBJ1-5	NA
ASSYRRGYGGYT	12	NA	TRBV6-6	TRBJ1-2	NA
ASSTGESNYGYT	12	NA	TRBV19	TRBJ1-2	NA
ASSPGQGTHEQY	12	few	TRBV5-4	TRBJ2-7	TRBD1
ASSLALIGGRDEAQY	15	NA	TRBV7-8	TRBJ2-5	NA
ASSLVAGGQPQH	12	NA	TRBV28	TRBJ1-5	TRBD1
ASSKARGQTPIGYT	14	NA	TRBV21-1	TRBJ1-2	NA
ASSLSPVTGGITF	13	few	TRBV11-1	TRBJ1-1	TRBD1
ASSGTGGTNEQF	12	NA	TRBV18	TRBJ2-1	TRBD1
AWSRDGKTEAF	11	NA	TRBV30	TRBJ1-1	NA
ASSLGLGSYEQY	12	once	TRBV5-1	TRBJ2-7	NA